The clone carrying this T cell receptor (beta chain) appeared a single time. The antigen remains unidentified. The data were taken from a study of shared clonotypes between healthy human individuals. The method was immunoSEQ multiplex PCR; TCRdb's version includes in-frame clones alone and lacks a portion of them. This table has 2.5 million or so clones, roughly 92% appearing once. Per the germline V gene, CDR1 is WSHSY and CDR2 is SAAADI. Trimming pared 4 bases from V and 0 bases from J, leaving 10 bases between. This CDR3 has 15 amino acids. Donors included only healthy HIV-negative adults lacking recent acute infections or vaccinations. Study results and limitations: A generally larger estimated richness was seen in naive subsets than in memory subsets.

This rearrangement joins TRBV10-2 to TRBJ2-4; weak D call: TRBD2 (5 bases). The clonotype originates from a young man in good health. Sample: naive CD4+ T cells sorted from blood. Subset specified: CD45RA+ positively selected. The CDR3 region is CASSGSGLAKNIQYF. CDR3 coding DNA: TGCGCCAGCAGTGGTTCAGGACTAGCCAAAAACATTCAGTACTTC.